The 26 T cell receptor beta chains below were found in one sample sequenced in a study of cytomegalovirus exposure and HLA in healthy donors. PCR was performed using 60 Vbeta and 13 Jbeta primers. Clones were read by immunoSEQ multiplex PCR, and TCRdb kept only the in-frame ones, dropping some. This sample has around 150,000 clones; around 75% occur once, and the top ten carry about 11%. The sample consisted of PBMCs. The source of these receptors is a man between 18 and 35 years old in good health and CMV-seropositive.

A single count supports this clone. The chain combines TRBV30 with TRBJ1-6, with D possibly being TRBD1 (5 bases). V dropped 0 bases and J dropped 9 bases, with 12 bases sitting between them. The CDR3 runs to 14 residues. Germline-derived CDR1 and CDR2 are GTSNPN and SVGIG (reference sequence). Here the CDR3 DNA reads TGTGCCTGGAGTGTAGGCGGCGGGGGTTCACCCCTCCACTTT. Its translation: CAWSVGGGGSPLHF.

The chain links TRBV6-1 to TRBJ1-2; D remains unclear. The CDR3 consists of 13 residues. Germline V gives CDR1 MNHNS, CDR2 SASEGT. V dropped 3 bases and J dropped 4 bases, with 9 bases sitting between them. CDR3 nucleotide sequence: TGTGCCAGCAGTGATGGTGGGAGCTATGGCTACACCTTC. This gives the protein CASSDGGSYGYTF.

The V gene is TRBV28, the J gene TRBJ2-3; 10 nucleotides agree with TRBD2. Germline CDR1 and CDR2: MDHEN and SYDVKM. The CDR3 runs to 17 residues. The trim removed 5 bases at V and 2 bases at J, leaving 10 bases unmatched. CDR3: CASSPFKREGYTDTQYF. DNA of the CDR3: TGTGCCAGCAGTCCCTTTAAGCGGGAGGGATACACAGATACGCAGTATTTT.

This clone was seen only a few times. The rearrangement joins TRBV4-2 to TRBJ2-1, with TRBD2 matching 10 bases. The CDR3 loop spans 17 amino acids. Unmatched junction bases numbered 9, after V lost 0 bases and J lost 7 bases. CDR1 and CDR2 from the germline V gene are LGHNA and YNFKEQ. The CDR3 DNA follows: TGTGCCAGCAGCCAAGATCCTAGCGGGAGAGGGGGAAATGAGCAGTTCTTC. Protein sequence: CASSQDPSGRGGNEQFF.

This chain connects TRBV28 to TRBJ2-7, with D possibly being TRBD2 (5 bases). The CDR3 spans 14 residues. Germline loops: CDR1 MDHEN, CDR2 SYDVKM. V shed 6 bases and J shed 1 base, with 13 bases lying between them. Here the CDR3 reads CASRPMSGSYEQYF. CDR3 nucleotide sequence: TGTGCCAGCAGACCCATGAGCGGATCCTACGAGCAGTACTTC.

This clone showed up just once. The chain links TRBV6-5 to TRBJ2-1, with 8 bases matching TRBD2. The CDR3 is 16 residues long. With 4 bases clipped from V and 7 bases from J, the junction kept 12 bases outside the gene matches. Germline V gene sequence: CDR1 MNHEY, CDR2 SVGAGI. The CDR3 DNA reads as TGTGCCAGCAGTTTAACCGGGACTAGGATTGGGAATGAGCAGTTCTTC. Its protein is CASSLTGTRIGNEQFF.

The V call is TRBV28, the J call TRBJ1-1; 7 bases map to TRBD1. This CDR3 has 15 residues. CDR1 and CDR2 from the germline V gene are MDHEN and SYDVKM. The V gene end was trimmed by 4 bases and the J gene end by 7 bases; junction bases not matched to a gene: 12. The CDR3 nucleotides are TGTGCCAGCAGTTCTCCTGACAGGGTCGAGATTGAAGCTTTCTTT. Residues: CASSSPDRVEIEAFF.

The chain uses TRBV10-1 and TRBJ1-6; no definite D call. The CDR3 spans 14 residues. V lost 6 bases and J 7 bases, leaving 13 bases between the germline ends. Germline CDR1 is WNHNN and CDR2 is SYGVQD (reference sequence). CDR3 nucleotide sequence: TGCGCCAGCAGCGTGGGAGGAAAGAATTCACCCCTCCACTTT. Its protein is CASSVGGKNSPLHF.

The chain has TRBV7-2 and TRBJ1-2; D remains unclear. The CDR3 is made up of 14 amino acids. Trimming took off 3 bases at V and 0 bases at J, with 8 bases between the two ends. CDR1 is SGHTA, CDR2 FQGNSA, per germline. Written as DNA, the CDR3 is TGTGCCAGCAGCTTGGGTCTAGCTAACTATGGCTACACCTTC. Residues: CASSLGLANYGYTF.

This chain joins TRBV27 and TRBJ1-2; D gene ambiguous. Per germline, CDR1 MNHEY and CDR2 SMNVEV (reference sequence). V dropped 0 bases and J dropped 8 bases, with 13 bases sitting between them. This CDR3 is 14 amino acids long. CDR3 in amino acids: CASSLSNGESGYTF. The CDR3 DNA is TGTGCCAGCAGTTTATCGAACGGGGAAAGCGGCTACACCTTC.

This clone has more than one count but fewer than ten. This specimen includes other DNA sequences encoding the same CDR3. The chain links TRBV19 to TRBJ1-1; TRBD1 is a possible D gene (5 bases). Trimming removed 3 bases from V and 0 bases from J, with 11 bases in between. Germline V gives CDR1 LNHDA, CDR2 SQIVND (reference sequence). This CDR3 contains 15 residues. The CDR3 DNA reads as TGTGCCAGTAGTATCGACAGCACAATGAACACTGAAGCTTTCTTT. It specifies CASSIDSTMNTEAFF. The entire variable domain, with the rest obtained from reference TRBV19 and TRBJ1-1, is as follows: DGGITQSPKYLFRKEGQNVTLSCEQNLNHDAMYWYRQDPGQGLRLIYYSQIVNDFQKGDIAEGYSVSREKKESFPLTVTSAQKNPTAFYLCASSIDSTMNTEAFFGQGTRLTVV.

This rearrangement joins TRBV30 to TRBJ2-7; TRBD2 is a possible D gene (6 bases). Germline CDR1 is GTSNPN and CDR2 is SVGIG (reference sequence). Deletions cut 5 bases from V and 0 bases from J, with 26 bases between. This CDR3 has 18 amino acids. The CDR3, as DNA: TGTGCCTGGGCCCGACCGGGAGATGCCCCCTTACTCTCCTACGAGCAGTACTTC. Translation gives CAWARPGDAPLLSYEQYF.

The J gene is TRBJ2-3, the V gene TRBV7-8; 12 bases line up with TRBD2. This CDR3 contains 16 residues. Looked up from germline, CDR1 is SGHVS and CDR2 is FQNEAQ. The V and J ends lost 8 bases and 11 bases, in that order; junction bases with no gene match: 17. The CDR3 DNA reads as TGTGCCAGCGGGGGATCTGGCGCTAGCGGGAGGGGTGGGCAGTATTTT. Protein product: CASGGSGASGRGGQYF.

The genes are TRBV27 and TRBJ1-1; no definite D call. Germline-derived CDR1 and CDR2 are MNHEY and SMNVEV (reference sequence). This CDR3 comprises 14 residues. Trimming stripped 6 bases from V and 5 bases from J, with 16 bases between. The CDR3, as DNA: TGTGCCAGCAGCTCACGGGGAGGGCTGACTGAAGCTTTCTTT. Translated: CASSSRGGLTEAFF.

The rearrangement joins TRBV2 to TRBJ1-2; no clear D. In germline, CDR1 is SNHLY, CDR2 FYNNEI. CDR3 length: 13 amino acids. Trimming removed 4 bases at V and 4 bases at J, with 10 bases between. The CDR3 region has the DNA TGTGCCAGCAGTGTGGTAGCGCCCTATGGCTACACCTTC. This sequence encodes CASSVVAPYGYTF.

The chain couples TRBV28 to TRBJ1-1; D is perhaps TRBD1 (5 bases). This CDR3 region has 13 residues. Germline CDR1 reads MDHEN; CDR2 reads SYDVKM. V was pared by 3 bases and J by 3 bases, with 8 bases between. CDR3: CASSFGGDTEAFF. CDR3 coding DNA: TGTGCCAGCAGTTTCGGAGGGGACACTGAAGCTTTCTTT.

The genes are TRBV19 and TRBJ2-7; possible D gene TRBD1, 6 bases. Germline CDR1 and CDR2: LNHDA and SQIVND (reference sequence). This CDR3 contains 13 residues. V lost 5 bases and J lost 6, with 14 bases in between. The CDR3 bases are TGTGCCAGTAGTGCCACTGGGACACGCGAGCAGTACTTC. It yields the protein CASSATGTREQYF.

The V call is TRBV27, the J call TRBJ2-1; D is possibly TRBD2 (5 bases). CDR3 size: 11 residues. The germline V and J ends were trimmed by 4 bases and 10 bases, with 8 bases remaining between them. CDR1 and CDR2 (germline): MNHEY, SMNVEV (reference sequence). CDR3 sequence (DNA): TGTGCCAGCAGTTCTGGAGGCGAGCAGTTCTTC. It translates to CASSSGGEQFF.

The chain is built from TRBV6-5 and TRBJ2-1; D is unresolved. The V end lost 0 bases, the J end lost 4 bases, and 7 bases lay between the germline ends. Germline V CDR1 and CDR2: MNHEY, SVGAGI. This CDR3 contains 14 residues. The CDR3: CASSYSNTYNEQFF. The CDR3 DNA reads TGTGCCAGCAGTTACTCCAATACTTACAATGAGCAGTTCTTC.

The V gene is TRBV19, the J gene TRBJ2-1, with D unclear. Germline-derived CDR1 and CDR2 are LNHDA and SQIVND (reference sequence). Trimming took 3 bases from V and 0 from J, leaving 9 bases between them. This CDR3 comprises 15 residues. CDR3 sequence: CASSIELSSYNEQFF. The DNA of the CDR3 is TGTGCCAGTAGTATCGAGCTGAGCTCCTACAATGAGCAGTTCTTC.

The chain is built from TRBV30 and TRBJ1-2; 10 bases line up with TRBD1. Trimming cost V 3 bases and J 7 bases; bases outside gene matches: 2. CDR3 length equals 12 residues. CDR1 is GTSNPN and CDR2 is SVGIG in the germline V gene (reference sequence). Here the CDR3 reads CAWSWDRGGYTF. In DNA form, the CDR3 reads TGTGCCTGGAGCTGGGACAGGGGTGGCTACACCTTC.

V is TRBV19 and J is TRBJ1-2; 7 bases agree with TRBD1. This CDR3 has 13 residues. The germline gives CDR1 LNHDA, CDR2 SQIVND (reference sequence). Germline trimming cut 4 bases from V and 7 bases from J; bases unmatched to any gene: 6. CDR3 sequence (DNA): TGTGCCAGTAGTAGAGGGGGCAAGAGTGGCTACACCTTC. The encoded protein is CASSRGGKSGYTF.

The gene calls are TRBV9 and TRBJ2-1, with 12 bases lining up with TRBD2. The CDR3 is 19 amino acids. Looked up from germline, CDR1 is SGDLS and CDR2 is YYNGEE. The V segment lost 4 bases and the J segment 7 bases; nucleotides outside the gene matches: 18. CDR3 nucleotide sequence: TGTGCCAGCAGCCGACAAATTTCCCCTCTAGCGGGAGGGCCGAATGAGCAGTTCTTC. Amino acid sequence: CASSRQISPLAGGPNEQFF.

The chain carries TRBV5-1 and TRBJ2-3, with 10 bases fitting TRBD2. Germline loops: CDR1 SGHRS, CDR2 YFSETQ. The trim removed 7 bases at V and 6 bases at J, leaving 8 bases unmatched. This CDR3 contains 14 residues. CDR3 sequence reads: CASSSGSNLDTQYF. For the CDR3, the DNA is TGCGCCAGCTCTAGCGGGAGCAACCTTGATACGCAGTATTTT.

This sequence joins TRBV15 and TRBJ1-2; no reliable D call. This CDR3 comprises 13 residues. V dropped 0 bases and J dropped 7 bases, with 9 bases sitting between them. Germline assignment: CDR1 LNHNV and CDR2 YYDKDF (reference sequence). CDR3 DNA: TGTGCCACCAGCAGAGACGAGACTTTTGGCTACACCTTC. Its protein is CATSRDETFGYTF.

This chain uses TRBV2 with TRBJ2-5; the match to TRBD2 covers 7 bases. The germline CDR1 and CDR2 sequences are SNHLY and FYNNEI. The junction had 18 bases not matched to a gene; V was cut back by 11 bases and J by 3 bases. CDR3 length: 16 amino acids. This CDR3 reads CARLGRVGLKKETQYF. The DNA for the CDR3 is TGTGCCCGCCTAGGAAGGGTGGGACTAAAAAAAGAGACCCAGTACTTC.